This passage covers 19 T cell receptor beta chains from one sample sequenced in a study of blood T cells in healthy people across ages (dated by TCRdb to between 2014 and 2017). Libraries were made using 5' RACE. Sequencing was performed on an Illumina HiSeq 2500. A second PCR of roughly 7 to 11 cycles was performed with a sample-barcoded 5' primer and a J-beta primer mix. The public reads were reprocessed in TCRdb via fastp at Q25 and MiXCR, keeping in-frame beta chains. Entries that share a CDR3 protein sequence are merged under the most common genes and DNA. The sample contains about a million distinct CDR3 sequences, roughly half of them found a single time. The ten top clones hold around 21% of the sample. The specimen was blood. Every receptor here comes from a woman aged 55-69 years in good health.

With respect to this clonotype: The junction departs from germline at one end; a sequencing error may be responsible. This chain uses TRBV7-2 with TRBJ2-5; either TRBD1 or TRBD2 may fit D (6 bases each). The CDR3 length is 16 residues. CDR1 SGHTA and CDR2 FQGNSA come from the germline V gene. The DNA of the CDR3 is TGTGCCGGCAGCTTAGCGCCGGGCAGGGGAGGAGAGACCCAGTACTTC. Its protein is CAGSLAPGRGGETQYF.

The chain recombines TRBV14 with TRBJ2-1; D unclear. Trimming pared 1 base from V and 4 bases from J, leaving 17 bases between. The CDR3 totals 17 residues. CDR1 is SGHDN and CDR2 is FVKESK in the germline V gene. CDR3 loop: CASSQGIFGVGYNEQFF. CDR3 bases: TGTGCCAGCAGCCAAGGGATTTTTGGAGTGGGTTACAATGAGCAGTTCTTC.

The chain is built from TRBV3-1 and TRBJ2-5, with D uncertain. V was cut by 4 bases and J by 0 bases, with 6 bases left in between. Germline V gene lookup returns CDR1 LGHDT and CDR2 YNNKEL (reference sequence). The CDR3 loop spans 13 amino acids. CDR3 bases: TGTGCCAGCAGCCCAGCCTACCAAGAGACCCAGTACTTC. As protein: CASSPAYQETQYF.

CDR3 bases: TGTGCCAGCAGCGACCCGGGACACACCTACGAGCAGTACTTC. Translated, it gives CASSDPGHTYEQYF. The chain joins TRBV28 to TRBJ2-7; D may be TRBD1 (6 bases). V was shortened by 6 bases and J by 2 bases, with 14 bases between the two germline ends. The length of the CDR3 is 14 residues. The V gene's germline CDR1 is MDHEN and CDR2 SYDVKM.

The chain uses TRBV7-2 and TRBJ2-5, with D tentatively TRBD1 or TRBD2 (5 bases each). Near its end, the DNA agrees better with TRBJ2-7, so the J call may be wrong. The CDR3 is 15 amino acids. Germline assignment: CDR1 SGHTA and CDR2 FQGNSA. This CDR3 reads CASSLRDLRVREQYF. The CDR3 nucleotides read TGTGCCAGCAGCTTACGGGACCTTAGGGTACGCGAGCAGTACTTC.

Remarks on this clonotype: The junction shows a germline mismatch at one end, possibly a read error. The V and J genes are TRBV4-3 and TRBJ2-1; 7 bases align to TRBD1. Germline-derived CDR1 and CDR2 are LGHNA and YSLEER. CDR3 length equals 16 residues. The CDR3 is CASSQIRGGSYNEQYF. The CDR3 DNA follows: TGCGCCAGCAGCCAAATAAGAGGGGGCTCCTACAATGAGCAATACTTC.

This clonotype turned up a few times. V and J are TRBV7-2 and TRBJ2-4, with D perhaps being TRBD1 or TRBD2 (5 bases each). Trimming shortened V by 5 bases and J by 4 bases, and 12 bases separated the two germline ends. This CDR3 comprises 14 residues. Germline assignment: CDR1 SGHTA and CDR2 FQGNSA. The chain's CDR3 is CASSLPWGKNIQYF. The CDR3 DNA reads TGTGCCAGCAGCCTGCCTTGGGGGAAAAACATTCAGTACTTC.

Remarks on this clonotype: Its ends do not fully match the called genes, so a read error is possible. The CDR3 nucleotides are TGTGTCAGCAGTTTAAAGGGAACTAGGGCGGGAGAGCAGTACTTC. This codes for CVSSLKGTRAGEQYF. The V and J genes are TRBV28 and TRBJ2-4; 7 nucleotides line up with TRBD2. This CDR3 contains 15 residues. Germline V gene data show CDR1 as MDHEN and CDR2 as SYDVKM. The whole variable domain, filled in from reference TRBV28 and TRBJ2-4, reads DVKVTQSSRYLVKRTGEKVFLECVQDMDHENMFWYRQDPGLGLRLIYFSYDVKMKEKGDIPEGYSVSREKKERFSLILESASTNQTSMYLCVSSLKGTRAGEQYFGAGTRLSVL.

This clonotype has a handful of counts. V gene TRBV2 combines with J gene TRBJ1-6; TRBD1 agrees at 8 bases. The CDR3 length is 13 residues. V shed 9 bases and J 11 bases; nucleotides not matched to a gene: 9. Germline assignment: CDR1 SNHLY and CDR2 FYNNEI. CDR3 in DNA: TGTGCCAGTGACCTGACAGGGGAGGCACCCCTCCACTTT. This codes for CASDLTGEAPLHF.

This clonotype was counted only a few times. The rearrangement joins TRBV21-1 to TRBJ2-7; the table calls TRBD1, which could not be checked here. TRBV21-1 is classified as a pseudogene. The CDR3 runs 14 residues. The CDR3 reads CASSKRGTPDEQYF. CDR3 nucleotide sequence: TGTGCCAGCAGCAAAAGGGGTACTCCTGACGAGCAGTACTTC.

The V call is TRBV20-1, the J call TRBJ1-1; D gene uncertain. The CDR3 extends over 13 amino acids. Germline V lookup: CDR1 DFQATT, CDR2 SNEGSKA (reference sequence). V dropped 6 bases and J dropped 2 bases, with 13 bases sitting between them. The DNA of the CDR3 is TGCAGTGCCCCCCCGGAATTTAACACTGAAGCTTTCTTT. Protein sequence: CSAPPEFNTEAFF.

This clonotype came up once. The junction differs from germline at one of its ends, possibly a read error. The genes are TRBV6-5 and TRBJ1-1; 8 bases are shared with TRBD1. Germline CDR1 and CDR2: MNHEY and SVGAGI. There are 14 residues in the CDR3. DNA of the CDR3: TGTGCCGGCAGTAGGTCATCAGGGGGCGCCCGAGCTTTCTTT. It specifies CAGSRSSGGARAFF.

This chain joins TRBV7-2 and TRBJ1-1; maybe TRBD1 (5 bases). This CDR3 has 16 amino acids. CDR1 and CDR2 (germline): SGHTA, FQGNSA. Trimming pared 1 base from V and 0 bases from J, leaving 12 bases between. For the CDR3, the DNA is TGTACCAGCAGCTTAGGGGTAGGGGTAATGAACACTGAAGCTTTCTTT. Translating gives CTSSLGVGVMNTEAFF.

This clonotype was detected ten times or more. This chain connects TRBV5-1 to TRBJ2-7; 7 bases agree with TRBD1. This CDR3 contains 14 residues. Losses at the gene ends were 0 bases for V and 3 bases for J; bases not matched to a gene: 3. Germline assignment: CDR1 SGHRS and CDR2 YFSETQ. CDR3 in amino acids: CASSLDRDSYEQYF. The DNA of the CDR3 is TGCGCCAGCAGCTTGGACCGGGACAGCTACGAGCAGTACTTC.

This clonotype was picked up a small number of times. The V gene is TRBV2, the J gene TRBJ1-2; D remains unclear. The V gene's germline CDR1 is SNHLY and CDR2 FYNNEI. CDR3 length: 15 amino acids. V lost 1 base and J lost 5, with 14 bases in between. In DNA form, the CDR3 reads TGTGCCAGCAGTGAAGTACCCGGACGGCGATATGGCTACACCTTC. Protein: CASSEVPGRRYGYTF.

This clonotype turned up a few times. This chain joins TRBV29-1 and TRBJ2-5, with 10 bases identical to TRBD2. Matching the DNA end better, TRBJ2-7 makes the J call doubtful. The CDR3 loop spans 16 amino acids. Germline V gene sequence: CDR1 SQVTM, CDR2 ANQGSEA. The DNA for the CDR3 is TGCAGCGTTGAAGATGGTGTGGCTAGCGGGAGTTACGAGCAGTACTTC. The encoded protein is CSVEDGVASGSYEQYF.

The rearrangement uses TRBV12-3 or TRBV12-4 and TRBJ2-3, with D tentatively TRBD2 (5 bases). This CDR3 is 14 amino acids long. The V gene lost 3 bases and the J gene lost 0 bases, with 7 bases spanning the gap. CDR3 sequence (DNA): TGTGCCAGCAGTTTCTGGAGGAGCACAGATACGCAGTATTTT. This sequence encodes CASSFWRSTDTQYF.

This clonotype occurred a few times. The gene calls are TRBV7-2 and TRBJ2-5; no clear D gene. The CDR3 has 14 amino acids. The V gene's germline CDR1 is SGHTA and CDR2 FQGNSA. With 3 bases removed from V and 1 base from J, the gap between germline ends came to 9 bases. CDR3 sequence reads: CASSFTWGQETQYF. Written as DNA, the CDR3 is TGTGCCAGCAGCTTTACTTGGGGCCAAGAGACCCAGTACTTC.

V usage is TRBV5-1 and J usage is TRBJ2-1; 7 bases align to TRBD2. Germline V gives CDR1 SGHRS, CDR2 YFSETQ. The CDR3 has 15 residues. Losses at the gene ends were 2 bases for V and 7 bases for J; bases not matched to a gene: 9. CDR3 DNA: TGCGCCAGCAGCTTTGGGTGGGAGGGTCGGAATGAGCAGTTCTTC. Its translation: CASSFGWEGRNEQFF.